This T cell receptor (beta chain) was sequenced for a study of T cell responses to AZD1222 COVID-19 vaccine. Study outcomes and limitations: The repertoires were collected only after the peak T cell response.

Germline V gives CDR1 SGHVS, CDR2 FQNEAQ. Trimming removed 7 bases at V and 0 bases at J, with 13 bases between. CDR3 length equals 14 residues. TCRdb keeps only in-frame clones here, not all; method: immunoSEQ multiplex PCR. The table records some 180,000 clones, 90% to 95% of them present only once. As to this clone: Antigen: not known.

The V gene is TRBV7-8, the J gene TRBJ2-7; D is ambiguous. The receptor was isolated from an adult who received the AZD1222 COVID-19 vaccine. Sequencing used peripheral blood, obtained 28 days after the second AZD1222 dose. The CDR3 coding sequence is TGTGCCAGCACTCCGAGGTGGCTCTCCTACGAGCAGTACTTC. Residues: CASTPRWLSYEQYF.